This T cell receptor beta chain was observed in a study of cytomegalovirus exposure and HLA in healthy donors (TCRdb year 2017). Some background on the complete study: An earlier analysis of some 500 of the donors reported 250 to 300 Gb of sequence data and some 100 million unique TCR beta sequences from about 179 million T cells. Among the 398 genotyped donors, around 81% belonged to the genetic ancestry cluster associated with self-reported Caucasian donors. To predict cytomegalovirus infection status, the study brought together high-throughput TCR immunosequencing, statistical association of individual TCRs with disease status, and machine learning. In the later analysis, no new phenotypic data were used to find candidate immune exposures; instead, reliance was placed on TCR beta sequences and their occurrence across donors. Every discovery cohort repertoire had been produced on one sequencing platform. Besides the first cohort of 666 subjects, a separate validation cohort made up of 120 or so different subjects was used. Class I and class II HLA loci were covered by the typing at four-digit resolution. Among 398 genotyped donors of the cohort, an average of approximately 240,000 unique TCR beta nucleotide sequences was sequenced per donor, of which 15% to 20% were non-productive. To decide whether each TCR beta V gene segment behaved as functional or pseudogenic, an earlier analysis of some 600 of the donors relied on high-throughput TCR beta sequencing. Genome-wide SNP genotypes for about 60% of the 666 donors were used in a later genetic analysis, which treated that subset as a discovery cohort. An early release covering roughly 600 HLA-typed donors comprised about 320 gigabases of sequencing data and approximately 80 million unique TCR sequences. The study used immunosequencing to profile the T cell repertoires of approximately 650 subjects and linked those repertoires to cytomegalovirus serostatus. To study patterns of TCR occurrence, a later analysis re-analyzed previously published TCR beta repertoires from 500 to 850 donors and added high-resolution HLA genotyping. About 5 DR-DQ haplotypes were handled as single units for association and clustering, since linkage in the cohort was strong. The study aimed to test whether signatures of past pathogen exposure could be identified by cataloging public T cell receptors. The number of donors typed differed by locus, with about 629-640 for A, B, C, DRB1 and DQB1, roughly 520 for DQA1, some 570 for DPA1, and some 440 for DPB1. Alongside the repertoire data, information on donor age, sex, ethnicity and CMV serostatus was compiled.

The germline V gene provides CDR1 SGHRS and CDR2 YFSETQ. V sheds 2 bases and J sheds 0 bases, leaving 12 bases between their ends. Inclusive of the bounding cysteine and phenylalanine, the CDR3 is 15 residues long. Of the read, only the CDR3 DNA is kept; its 45 bases are in frame from base 1. Library method: the immunoSEQ multiplex PCR assay. A mixture of 60 forward primers for TCR Vbeta segments and 13 reverse primers for TCR Jbeta segments was used in the multiplex PCR. The CDR3 region of rearranged TCR beta genes was amplified from genomic DNA with a multiplex PCR assay. The amplified TCR beta libraries were sequenced on the Illumina HiSeq System as 87-base-pair reads. Under the source paper's analysis protocol: A later analysis tallied around 80 million unique TCR beta chains across the roughly 610 repertoires, and about 12 million of those chains were shared by two or more donors. To remove PCR and sequencing errors, raw reads were error-corrected and collapsed into unique sequences using a nearest-neighbor algorithm that merged closely related sequences. V, D and J gene segments were assigned by aligning CDR3 sequences to IMGT reference sequences. For a sequence to be retained, at least a six-nucleotide match to both a V gene segment and a J gene segment was required. Rearrangements were classified as productive when the CDR3 lacked stop codons and remained in frame with V and J, and all other rearrangements were classified as non-productive. Following IMGT convention, CDR3 was defined as the stretch from the second conserved V-encoded cysteine to the conserved J-encoded phenylalanine. The earlier analysis of approximately 500 of the donors excluded sequences that lacked an unambiguous match to a single V gene segment. In an earlier analysis of 587 of the donors, V segments were called functional above 56.7% productive rearrangements and were called segregating when the between-donor standard deviation exceeded 5%. A statistical classification framework was built for diagnosing cytomegalovirus status from the catalog of TCR beta chain sequences. In a later analysis, TCR nucleotide sequences were compared against IMGT/GENE-DB human TR gene sequences so that V and J genes could be assigned. The TCRdist pipeline was used in a later analysis to assign CDR3 sequences and most-parsimonious VDJ recombination scenarios. In a later analysis, each TCR beta chain was defined by its CDR3 amino acid sequence together with its V-gene family, and reads without a unique V-gene family were excluded. In a later analysis, fewer than 600 highly shared, low-generation-probability nucleotide sequences were removed to address suspected cross-contamination and a sequencing artifact. In a later analysis, a clonal expansion index for each public chain was calculated from normalized within-repertoire ranks of inferred template counts. In a later analysis, generation probabilities were computed with a VDJ recombination model fitted to out-of-frame rearrangements, and the resulting probabilities were checked against IGoR. A later analysis scored TCR-TCR, TCR-HLA and TCR-CMV co-occurrence with hypergeometric tests, applying a repertoire-size bias correction to TCR pairs. False discovery rates were estimated in a later analysis by permuting HLA or CMV assignments 20 times. In a later analysis, co-occurring TCRs were grouped using DBSCAN, with TCRdist sequence similarity added in when clustering inside HLA-allele-positive subsets. For co-occurrence clustering, repertoires with fewer than 30,000 or more than 120,000 public chains were excluded, along with about five repertoires with anomalous nucleotide sharing. The source is immuneACCESS, and TCRdb retained only in-frame sequences with V and J called. Part of the clones is not carried over; for the studies checked, unresolved V genes explain less than half of this, and the remainder is unexplained. That table is the source of V, J and clone size, and D and trimming were worked out from the DNA. Here the sample has around 150,000 clones; about 80% occur a single time. Jointly, the top ten make up around 1.3% of the sample.

Paper-wide results and their limitations: This cohort had only TCR beta chains sequenced, and the lack of alpha or paired-chain data limited which features could be detected. A later analysis found that TCR association rates varied across HLA loci, with DRB1 alleles showing the most associated TCRs and HLA-C alleles the fewest. In vitro tests confirmed that a few of the cytomegalovirus-associated TCR beta chains recognize cytomegalovirus antigens. A cluster of highly shared sequence variants was judged likely to be a technical artifact of the sequencing pipeline. The only immune exposure information available for the cohort was CMV serostatus. In a later genetic analysis, fewer N-insertions in productive TCRs were reported among donors in an Asian-associated ancestry cluster than the 666-donor mean. Presence/absence analyses assumed roughly uniform sequencing depth across donors, an assumption that may not hold. A later analysis associated about 17,000 TCR beta sequences with specific HLA alleles at a false discovery rate of 0.05. A further reported finding was that TCR beta sequences accurately predicted the HLA-A and HLA-B alleles for most subjects in the first cohort. In a later analysis, several top co-occurrence clusters were reported to appear linked to parvovirus B19, influenza, CMV and Epstein-Barr virus. Cytomegalovirus status was reported to be diagnosed by the classifier with high specificity and sensitivity in both the original and validation cohorts. When HLA alleles, especially DR and DQ, strongly co-occurred, TCR associations were difficult to assign to individual alleles. In the study, approximately 160 TCR beta chains were listed as associated with cytomegalovirus. In a later genetic analysis, a missense DCLRE1C variant was associated with V-gene and J-gene trimming of TCR beta chains, and the association was replicated in an independent cohort. Because HLA typing was missing for some donors at each locus, association tests included only the typed subset. Linkage disequilibrium might explain the correlated functional status among segregating V segments, but an unknown experimental factor could not be ruled out. Some IMGT-functional V segments, including TRBV6-2 and TRBV6-3, could not be told apart with the 87-base-pair reads, so those segments were excluded. In a later analysis, most CMV-associated TCR beta chains were found to appear HLA-restricted, with HLA associations seemingly driven largely by CMV exposure. Because counts were too low, 15 to 20 rarely observed V segments, including chromosome 9 orphons, were left out of the earlier analysis of a few hundred of the donors. An earlier analysis of around 600 of the donors showed that most TCR beta V segments appeared in productive rearrangements either about 87% or about 30% of the time, which broadly matched IMGT annotations. The authors suggested that the approach could potentially be extended to other disease states and immunological phenotypes. While some public TCRs were present in many individuals, most TCR sequences turned up only very rarely across donors. Compared with equally common non-associated chains, HLA-associated TCR beta chains in a later analysis were more clonally expanded and had lower generation probabilities.

The cohort comprised around 690 healthy bone marrow donors. At the time of sampling, all cohort members were nominally healthy, though unrecorded immune exposures were likely present. The donor was CMV seronegative and belonged to the group of 350 or so seronegative cohort members. A peripheral blood sample was collected from each donor, and TCR beta sequencing was performed on peripheral blood mononuclear cells. Genomic DNA extraction from the blood cell samples was performed with the Qiagen DNeasy Blood Extraction Kit. As concerns this clone: The antigen this receptor binds is unknown. No base quality information exists; no much larger clone differs at one position.

The TCR originated in a woman between 45 and 60 years old in good health and CMV-seronegative. Sequenced: PBMCs. The V and J segments used are TRBV5-1 and TRBJ2-7; TRBD1 is perhaps the D gene, given 5 matching bases. At the DNA level, the sequence is TGCGCCAGCAGCTTAGTTCAGGGCAACTCCTACGAGCAGTACTTC. It specifies CASSLVQGNSYEQYF.